A selection of T cell receptor beta chains follows, all from one sample in a study of identifying expanded T cells in peripheral blood. Clones were sequenced by immunoSEQ multiplex PCR, and TCRdb holds only the in-frame ones, with some missing. The sample lists under 85,000 clones; 84% were seen once. The sequenced sample was blood. The origin of the receptors is a person aged 18-69 years in good health. CDR3s include the opening cysteine and the closing phenylalanine or tryptophan. A D gene is named only where the DNA matches it firmly. Part of the rows lack a size; the others show once, few, many or a class for expanded clones.

V: TRBV9
J: TRBJ2-3
length: 16
D: NA
size: once
CDR3: CASSPTGQMSTDTQYF
DNA: TGTGCCAGCAGCCCAACAGGACAGATGAGCACAGATACGCAGTATTTT

V: TRBV4-3
J: TRBJ1-2
length: 15
D: NA
size: NA
CDR3: CASSQDLSGQLGYTF
DNA: TGCGCCAGCAGCCAAGATCTTTCTGGACAGCTTGGCTACACCTTC

V: TRBV30
J: TRBJ2-5
length: 13
D: NA
size: NA
CDR3: CAWGPGSFETQYF
DNA: TGTGCCTGGGGTCCCGGGAGTTTCGAGACCCAGTACTTC

V: TRBV4-3
J: TRBJ2-2
length: 16
D: NA
size: NA
CDR3: CASSQGTAGTTGELFF
DNA: TGCGCCAGCAGCCAGGGGACGGCGGGCACTACCGGGGAGCTGTTTTTT

V: TRBV5-4
J: TRBJ1-5
length: 16
D: TRBD1
size: once
CDR3: CASSQDRDSSYQPQHF
DNA: TGCGCCAGCAGCCAAGACAGGGACAGCTCTTATCAGCCCCAGCATTTT

V: TRBV5-1
J: TRBJ1-3
length: 14
D: TRBD1
size: NA
CDR3: CASRTGEAGNTIYF
DNA: TGCGCCAGTAGGACAGGGGAAGCTGGAAACACCATATATTTT

V: TRBV7-9
J: TRBJ2-2
length: 15
D: NA
size: NA
CDR3: CASSWGDRNTGELFF
DNA: TGTGCCAGCAGCTGGGGGGACAGGAACACCGGGGAGCTGTTTTTT

V: TRBV14
J: TRBJ2-7
length: 15
D: TRBD1
size: NA
CDR3: CASSQLDRSSYEQYF
DNA: TGTGCCAGCAGCCAACTGGACAGGAGCTCCTACGAGCAGTACTTC

V: TRBV7-9
J: TRBJ2-7
length: 15
D: TRBD1
size: NA
CDR3: CASSDGQGNVHEQYF
DNA: TGTGCCAGCAGCGATGGACAGGGAAACGTGCACGAGCAGTACTTC

V: TRBV7-2
J: TRBJ2-3
length: 16
D: TRBD2
size: NA
CDR3: CASSISGRADTDTQYF
DNA: TGTGCCAGCAGCATTAGCGGGAGGGCCGACACAGATACGCAGTATTTT

V: TRBV23-1
J: TRBJ1-5
length: 14
D: NA
size: NA
CDR3: CASSPRQRHQPQHF
DNA: TGCGCCAGCAGTCCCCGACAGAGACATCAGCCCCAGCATTTT

V: TRBV25-1
J: TRBJ2-7
length: 13
D: TRBD2
size: NA
CDR3: CASTGGDTYEQYF
DNA: TGTGCCAGCACGGGGGGTGATACCTACGAGCAGTACTTC

V: TRBV28
J: TRBJ2-5
length: 15
D: NA
size: NA
CDR3: CASSSPPTGRETQYF
DNA: TGTGCCAGCAGTTCCCCCCCCACAGGCCGTGAGACCCAGTACTTC